Below, 18 T cell receptor beta chains from the same sample are listed, as sequenced in a study of blood T cell repertoires in COVID-19. Generated by immunoSEQ multiplex PCR, the TCRdb table keeps only in-frame clones and is missing some. This table holds approximately 260,000 clones, around 82% found once. Sequencing used peripheral blood. The origin of the receptors is an elderly woman with active or convalescent COVID-19.

This rearrangement joins TRBV2 to TRBJ1-5, with 8 bases matching TRBD1. Losses at the gene ends were 5 bases for V and 4 bases for J; bases not matched to a gene: 1. This CDR3 comprises 13 residues. Germline V gene lookup returns CDR1 SNHLY and CDR2 FYNNEI. CDR3 sequence: CASSWTGNQPQHF. The CDR3 region has the DNA TGTGCCAGCAGTTGGACAGGGAATCAGCCCCAGCATTTT.

The rearrangement joins TRBV28 to TRBJ2-2, with D possibly being TRBD2 (5 bases). The CDR3 loop spans 15 amino acids. V gave up 7 bases and J gave up 4 bases, with 16 bases separating them. The germline gives CDR1 MDHEN, CDR2 SYDVKM. The CDR3 coding sequence is TGTGCCAGCAACCCGGGGAGACACCTCACCGGGGAGCTGTTTTTT. It yields the protein CASNPGRHLTGELFF.

A few counts support this clone. The rearrangement joins TRBV3-1 (or the pseudogene TRBV3-2) to TRBJ2-1; maybe TRBD1 (6 bases). The V and J ends lost 1 base and 9 bases respectively, with 10 bases between them. This CDR3 comprises 13 residues. Germline assignment: CDR1 LGHDT and CDR2 YNNKEL (reference sequence). The chain's CDR3 is CASSQVRTAEQFF. In DNA form, the CDR3 reads TGTGCCAGCAGCCAAGTGAGGACAGCTGAGCAGTTCTTC.

The chain carries TRBV20-1 and TRBJ1-5; D gene uncertain. CDR1 is DFQATT, CDR2 SNEGSKA, per germline (reference sequence). The CDR3 length is 14 residues. The germline V and J ends were trimmed by 3 bases and 2 bases, with 11 bases remaining between them. The chain's CDR3 is CSASRSLGNQPQHF. Here the CDR3 DNA reads TGCAGTGCTAGTAGGTCCCTAGGCAATCAGCCCCAGCATTTT.

The rearrangement joins TRBV19 to TRBJ1-1; D is uncertain. The CDR3 has 13 residues. V lost 10 bases to trimming and J lost 4 bases, with 16 bases between them. Germline assignment: CDR1 LNHDA and CDR2 SQIVND (reference sequence). In DNA, the CDR3 is TGTGCCACGACCCTGAGGGAGGCCACTGAAGCTTTCTTT. Translating it yields CATTLREATEAFF.

The chain combines TRBV19 with TRBJ1-1, with 8 bases that match TRBD1. CDR3 length: 16 amino acids. Germline CDR1 and CDR2: LNHDA and SQIVND (reference sequence). J lost 5 bases, V lost 3 bases, and 11 bases had no gene match. CDR3 bases: TGTGCCAGTAGTATTATGCCCGGACAGGGTGGGACTGAAGCTTTCTTT. Translating it yields CASSIMPGQGGTEAFF.

The chain has TRBV10-3 and TRBJ2-7, with 9 bases fitting TRBD1. J lost 5 bases, V lost 2 bases, and 7 bases had no gene match. The CDR3 is made up of 15 amino acids. Germline V gene lookup returns CDR1 ENHRY and CDR2 SYGVKD. CDR3 sequence: CAISEHSDRGHEQYF. CDR3 coding DNA: TGTGCCATCAGTGAGCATTCGGACAGGGGCCACGAGCAGTACTTC.

V usage is TRBV19 and J usage is TRBJ1-2; D perhaps matches TRBD1 (6 bases). The CDR3 length is 16 residues. Germline V CDR1 and CDR2: LNHDA, SQIVND (reference sequence). The V gene lost 4 bases and the J gene lost 5 bases, with 20 bases spanning the gap. CDR3 nucleotides: TGTGCCAGTAGTAGCCTACCCCGGGGGGCCGGGTATGGCTACACCTTC. Its translation is CASSSLPRGAGYGYTF.

The rearrangement links TRBV12-3 or TRBV12-4 to TRBJ1-1; D may be TRBD1 (6 bases). The CDR3 covers 12 residues. The V end lost 5 bases, the J end lost 11 bases, and 15 bases lay between the germline ends. CDR3 in DNA: TGTGCCAGCAGTCTTCAGGGGATGGAGGCTTTCTTT. The encoded protein is CASSLQGMEAFF.

J is TRBJ2-1 and V is TRBV2, with 13 bases aligning to TRBD2. CDR3 size: 15 residues. V dropped 4 bases and J dropped 13; count of bases not matched to a gene: 10. Germline CDR1 SNHLY, CDR2 FYNNEI. DNA of the CDR3: TGTGCCAGCAGTGCTACTAGCGGGAGGGCCAGGGCTCAGTTCTTC. Protein product: CASSATSGRARAQFF.

The chain has TRBV5-1 and TRBJ1-2; TRBD1 is a possible D gene (6 bases). V dropped 5 bases and J dropped 2 bases, with 16 bases sitting between them. There are 15 residues in the CDR3. The germline CDR1 and CDR2 sequences are SGHRS and YFSETQ. Here the CDR3 reads CASRYEQGSNYGYTF. The CDR3 nucleotides are TGCGCCAGCAGGTATGAACAGGGTTCCAACTATGGCTACACCTTC.

This chain links TRBV24-1 with TRBJ2-3; no firm D call. Deletions cut 0 bases from V and 6 bases from J, with 6 bases between. Germline V CDR1 and CDR2: KGHDR, SFDVKD. CDR3 size: 13 residues. CDR3 coding DNA: TGTGCCACCAGTGATTTGCCAGGTGATACGCAGTATTTT. This gives the protein CATSDLPGDTQYF.

DNA for the CDR3: TGTGCCAGCTCACCTAGTTCAGACAGCTCCTACAATGAGCAGTTCTTC. Its protein is CASSPSSDSSYNEQFF. This chain links TRBV18 with TRBJ2-1; D possibly corresponds to TRBD1 (5 bases). Germline CDR1 and CDR2: KGHSH and LQKENI. V shed 3 bases and J shed 0 bases, with 12 bases lying between them. The CDR3 runs to 16 residues.

A few counts support this clone. The genes are TRBV23-1 and TRBJ1-5; D is perhaps TRBD1 (6 bases). TRBV23-1 has ORF status, its function being uncertain. The CDR3 is made up of 14 amino acids. Trimming pared 9 bases from V and 3 bases from J, leaving 15 bases between. The CDR3 region is CARTGTSNNQPQHF. CDR3 DNA: TGCGCCAGAACCGGGACATCGAACAATCAGCCCCAGCATTTT.

CDR3 DNA sequence: TGTGCCAGCAGCGAAACAGGGATACTCGGGGGGGCCCAGTACTTC. Its protein is CASSETGILGGAQYF. This rearrangement joins TRBV28 to TRBJ2-5; 8 bases align to TRBD2. The V and J ends lost 6 bases and 9 bases, in that order; junction bases with no gene match: 15. This CDR3 is 15 amino acids long. The germline CDR1 and CDR2 sequences are MDHEN and SYDVKM.

The gene calls are TRBV3-1 (or the pseudogene TRBV3-2) and TRBJ1-1, with D perhaps matching TRBD1 (5 bases). Germline loops: CDR1 LGHDT, CDR2 YNNKEL (reference sequence). The V gene lost 10 bases and the J gene lost 1 base, with 16 bases spanning the gap. There are 14 residues in the CDR3. CDR3 sequence: CATAGGDKNTEAFF. The DNA of the CDR3 is TGTGCCACCGCGGGGGGAGATAAGAACACTGAAGCTTTCTTT.

This clone was observed a few times. The V call is TRBV6-8, the J call TRBJ2-7, with 13 bases matching TRBD2. With 6 bases clipped from V and 4 bases from J, the junction kept 15 bases outside the gene matches. The CDR3 is made up of 18 amino acids. Germline V CDR1 and CDR2: MNHGY, SAAAGT. The DNA for the CDR3 is TGTGCCAGCAGCGAGCTGACTAGCGGGAGGCCGGACAAGTACGAGCAGTACTTC. Translation gives CASSELTSGRPDKYEQYF.

The chain has TRBV11-2 and TRBJ1-1; TRBD1 aligns across 8 bases. The V gene end was trimmed by 6 bases and the J gene end by 4 bases; junction bases not matched to a gene: 13. CDR1 and CDR2 (germline): SGHAT, FQNNGV. This CDR3 region has 16 residues. CDR3 DNA: TGTGCCAGCAGTCCCCCGGACAGGGTTTTGGGCACTGAAGCTTTCTTT. Protein: CASSPPDRVLGTEAFF.